This T cell receptor beta chain was captured by sequencing in a study of blood T cells in healthy people across ages. The study recruited healthy Caucasian donors from Russia who were aged roughly 6 to 95. The CDR3 has 11 amino acids. Germline V CDR1 and CDR2: SGHVS, FNYEAQ. Trimming removed 11 bases at V and 4 bases at J, with 11 bases between. It was with a sample-barcoded 5' primer and a J-beta primer mix that a second PCR of about 6 to 12 cycles was run. Using its own MiXCR run on the 5' RACE reads, TCRdb lists one record per CDR3 protein. The sample carries about 1.4 million distinct CDR3 sequences, approximately 59% recorded once. Turning to this clonotype: What it recognizes is unknown.

Study observations and caveats: TCR beta diversity correlated strongly with naive T cell percentage. Diversity estimated from one million T cells was considered an underestimate.

This TCR was sampled from a man between 18 and 35 years old in good health. The sequencing input was blood. The chain carries TRBV7-6 and TRBJ1-2; no clear D. The CDR3 loop reads CAVERVYGYTF. In DNA, the CDR3 is TGTGCCGTAGAGAGGGTCTATGGCTACACCTTC.